Each of the 18 T cell receptor beta chains below was sequenced from the same sample in a study of T-cell memory formation after mild COVID-19. Each CDR3 protein gets one entry after TCRdb re-called the 5' RACE reads with MiXCR. The sample has 400,000 to 450,000 distinct CDR3 sequences, over 15% seen once. Sequenced: PBMCs or a T cell subset sorted from them (not recorded which). The receptors originated from a man aged 18 to 30 who had mild COVID-19 (a few samples of this study predate the infection). Cell type and time point are not known.

The rearrangement joins TRBV20-1 to TRBJ2-5; 8 positions match TRBD1. From germline, CDR1 is DFQATT and CDR2 SNEGSKA (reference sequence). The CDR3 has 15 residues. Losses at the gene ends were 1 base for V and 3 bases for J; bases not matched to a gene: 7. The CDR3 sequence is CSARAGTGGKETQYF. CDR3 bases: TGCAGTGCTAGAGCCGGGACAGGCGGAAAAGAGACCCAGTACTTC.

This clonotype was counted only a few times. This chain joins TRBV7-2 and TRBJ2-1; D is unclear. V was trimmed by 6 bases and J by 9 bases, leaving 12 bases between them. This CDR3 contains 12 residues. The germline gives CDR1 SGHTA, CDR2 FQGNSA. CDR3 amino acids: CASSNLGSEQFF. In nucleotides, the CDR3 is TGTGCCAGCAGTAATCTAGGGTCTGAGCAGTTCTTC.

A few counts support this clonotype. V gene TRBV5-1 combines with J gene TRBJ2-2; TRBD1 matches 8 bases. Germline CDR1 reads SGHRS; CDR2 reads YFSETQ. This CDR3 has 15 residues. V dropped 4 bases and J dropped 3; count of bases not matched to a gene: 5. The CDR3 DNA sequence: TGCGCCAGCAGCGAGGACAGGGTGGACACCGGGGAGCTGTTTTTT. Translating it yields CASSEDRVDTGELFF.

In this sample, this clonotype turned up many times. This rearrangement joins TRBV24-1 to TRBJ2-4, with no clear D. V was pared by 6 bases and J by 4 bases, with 12 bases between. The CDR3 sequence is 14 residues long. In germline, CDR1 is KGHDR, CDR2 SFDVKD. The CDR3 protein is CATSSRVQKNIQYF. CDR3 coding DNA: TGTGCCACCAGTAGTAGGGTCCAAAAAAACATTCAGTACTTC.

The chain couples TRBV6-4 to TRBJ2-1, with a tentative D call TRBD2 (7 bases). V was pared by 1 base and J by 0 bases, with 10 bases between. This CDR3 has 16 residues. The germline gives CDR1 MRHNA, CDR2 SNTAGT. The CDR3 DNA reads as TGTGCCAGCAGTGACTGGGGGGGCAGCTCCTACAATGAGCAGTTCTTC. It translates to CASSDWGGSSYNEQFF.

The CDR3 bases are TGTGCCAGCAGGCGAAACAGGGGAGGGCTGATCACTGAAGCTTTCTTT. This translates into CASRRNRGGLITEAFF. This chain connects TRBV6-2 or TRBV6-3 to TRBJ1-1; TRBD1 aligns across 7 bases. V was pared by 6 bases and J by 4 bases, with 14 bases of the junction left unmatched. The CDR3 is made up of 16 amino acids. Per the germline V gene, CDR1 is MNHEY and CDR2 is SVGEGT.

This clonotype has just one count. V is TRBV29-1 and J is TRBJ2-5; D is perhaps TRBD1 (5 bases). The CDR3 runs to 13 residues. From germline, CDR1 is SQVTM and CDR2 ANQGSEA. Trimming removed 3 bases from V and 1 base from J, with 9 bases in between. This CDR3 is CSVELQGQETQYF. For the CDR3, the DNA is TGCAGCGTTGAGTTGCAGGGCCAAGAGACCCAGTACTTC. Full variable domain (remainder filled in from reference TRBV29-1 and TRBJ2-5): SAVISQKPSRDICQRGTSLTIQCQVDSQVTMMFWYRQQPGQSLTLIATANQGSEATYESGFVIDKFPISRPNLTFSTLTVSNMSPEDSSIYLCSVELQGQETQYFGPGTRLLVL.

This clonotype was recorded a few times. The chain carries TRBV16 and TRBJ1-2; no clear D gene. Germline V gene sequence: CDR1 KGHSY, CDR2 FQNENV. Trimming cost V 7 bases and J 4 bases, with 13 bases left between them. The CDR3 sequence is 13 residues long. In nucleotides, the CDR3 is TGTGCCAGCACAGAACTGCTGGGCTATGGCTACACCTTC. It is translated as CASTELLGYGYTF. Using reference TRBV16 and TRBJ1-2 for the parts outside the CDR3, the full variable domain is GEEVAQTPKHLVRGEGQKAKLYCAPIKGHSYVFWYQQVLKNEFKFLISFQNENVFDETGMPKERFSAKCLPNSPCSLEIQATKLEDSAVYFCASTELLGYGYTFGSGTRLTVV.

The V and J genes are TRBV6-2 or TRBV6-3 and TRBJ2-7; D perhaps matches TRBD2 (6 bases). V was pared by 4 bases and J by 4 bases, with 17 bases between. This CDR3 contains 15 residues. Germline V gives CDR1 MNHEY, CDR2 SVGEGT. CDR3 residues: CASSSPPGGVYEQYV. CDR3 DNA sequence: TGTGCCAGCAGTTCCCCTCCAGGCGGGGTGTACGAGCAGTACGTC.

The chain combines TRBV29-1 with TRBJ2-3; D unclear. The CDR3 length is 13 residues. The V gene lost 1 base and the J gene lost 0 bases, with 5 bases spanning the gap. CDR1 and CDR2 from the germline V gene are SQVTM and ANQGSEA. CDR3: CSVEADSTDTQYF. DNA for the CDR3: TGCAGCGTTGAAGCCGACAGCACAGATACGCAGTATTTT.

The CDR3, as DNA: TGTGCCAGCCGCGCTGGGGCAGGGGGATCGGGCGAGCAGTACGTC. Protein sequence: CASRAGAGGSGEQYV. J is TRBJ2-7 and V is TRBV27, with 7 nucleotides matching TRBD1. Germline CDR1 is MNHEY and CDR2 is SMNVEV (reference sequence). The CDR3 has 15 amino acids. Trimming cost V 8 bases and J 6 bases; bases outside gene matches: 16.

CDR3 in DNA: TGTGCCAGCAGGCTACAAGGCCACTATGGCTACACCTTC. Its translation is CASRLQGHYGYTF. J is TRBJ1-2 and V is TRBV7-2; D ambiguous. V shed 6 bases and J shed 3 bases, with 11 bases lying between them. Germline CDR1 is SGHTA and CDR2 is FQGNSA. CDR3 size: 13 residues.

The chain is built from TRBV2 and TRBJ2-1, with no clear D. The CDR3 loop spans 13 amino acids. V was clipped by 8 bases and J by 5 bases, with 13 bases between them. Germline values: CDR1 SNHLY, CDR2 FYNNEI. In DNA form, the CDR3 reads TGTGCCAGCGGTAGGGAAAGGCACAATGAGCAGTTCTTC. Residues: CASGRERHNEQFF.

This clonotype was counted many times. The chain couples TRBV5-1 to TRBJ2-2; 7 positions agree with TRBD1. CDR3 length: 15 residues. Trimming cost V 0 bases and J 3 bases; bases outside gene matches: 2. The germline CDR1 and CDR2 sequences are SGHRS and YFSETQ. The CDR3 reads CASSLAGTDTGELFF. CDR3 nucleotide sequence: TGCGCCAGCAGCTTGGCCGGGACAGACACCGGGGAGCTGTTTTTT.

The chain has TRBV5-1 and TRBJ2-1; possible D gene TRBD2, 6 bases. Germline values: CDR1 SGHRS, CDR2 YFSETQ. V was shortened by 0 bases and J by 10 bases, with 14 bases between the two germline ends. This CDR3 is built from 14 residues. The CDR3 here is CASSLVPGDDEQFF. In DNA, the CDR3 is TGCGCCAGCAGCTTGGTTCCGGGAGACGACGAGCAGTTCTTC.

This clonotype was seen only a few times. This chain joins TRBV5-6 and TRBJ2-7; a possible D gene is TRBD1 (7 bases). This CDR3 contains 15 residues. V was pared by 5 bases and J by 5 bases, with 20 bases between. Germline loops: CDR1 SGHDT, CDR2 YYEEEE. Here the CDR3 DNA reads TGTGCCAGCAGACAGGCAGGGGGGACTTGGGACGAGCAGTACGTC. This encodes CASRQAGGTWDEQYV.

A few counts support this clonotype. The genes are TRBV15 and TRBJ2-6, with D unresolved. The CDR3 consists of 18 residues. The germline CDR1 and CDR2 sequences are LNHNV and YYDKDF (reference sequence). Trimming removed 0 bases at V and 0 bases at J, with 12 bases between. CDR3 nucleotides: TGTGCCACCAGCAGAGATCGTGGCAGTTCCTCTGGGGCCAACGTCCTGACTTTC. It translates to CATSRDRGSSSGANVLTF. Full variable domain (remainder filled in from reference TRBV15 and TRBJ2-6): DAMVIQNPRYQVTQFGKPVTLSCSQTLNHNVMYWYQQKSSQAPKLLFHYYDKDFNNEADTPDNFQSRRPNTSFCFLDIRSPGLGDTAMYLCATSRDRGSSSGANVLTFGAGSRLTVL.

The chain joins TRBV5-1 to TRBJ2-3, with D hard to call. The CDR3 covers 18 residues. Germline CDR1 is SGHRS and CDR2 is YFSETQ. The V and J ends lost 0 bases and 1 base respectively, with 18 bases between them. DNA for the CDR3: TGCGCCAGCAGCTTGGTCCTCCCACCCCCTTTTGGCACAGATACGCAGTATTTT. It encodes CASSLVLPPPFGTDTQYF.